The 32 T cell receptor beta chains below come from one sample, sequenced in a study of shared clonotypes between healthy human individuals. Assay: immunoSEQ multiplex PCR; the TCRdb copy retains only in-frame clones and omits some. The profile shows some 1.5 million clones, 98% of them singletons. Input material: naive CD4+ T cells sorted from blood. Subset here: CD45RA+ positively selected. Source of these receptors: a man aged 25 to 45 in good health.

Written as DNA, the CDR3 is TGTGCCAGCAGAGTGGGACAGGACTATGGCTACACCTTC. This codes for CASRVGQDYGYTF. This chain links TRBV28 with TRBJ1-2; TRBD1 aligns across 8 bases. The junction had 3 bases not matched to a gene; V was cut back by 6 bases and J by 3 bases. This CDR3 spans 13 amino acids. Germline V gene sequence: CDR1 MDHEN, CDR2 SYDVKM.

The chain carries TRBV29-1 and TRBJ2-5, with D possibly being TRBD1 (6 bases). This CDR3 is built from 14 residues. V lost 0 bases to trimming and J lost 4 bases, with 12 bases between them. Germline V gives CDR1 SQVTM, CDR2 ANQGSEA. The CDR3 DNA sequence: TGCAGCGTTGAAGAAGCGACAGGTGGAGAGACCCAGTACTTC. Its translation: CSVEEATGGETQYF.

The CDR3 sequence: CASSVDNSYNEQFF. The CDR3 DNA is TGTGCCAGCAGCGTAGACAACTCCTACAATGAGCAGTTCTTC. This chain joins TRBV9 and TRBJ2-1; D ambiguous. This CDR3 comprises 14 residues. V lost 0 bases, J lost 0 bases, and 4 bases lay in between. Germline V gives CDR1 SGDLS, CDR2 YYNGEE.

The CDR3 coding sequence is TGTGCCAGCAGCACTAGCCGTACCGGGGAGCTGTTTTTT. Translated: CASSTSRTGELFF. V gene TRBV2 combines with J gene TRBJ2-2; weak D call: TRBD2 (6 bases). V gave up 6 bases and J gave up 5 bases, with 10 bases separating them. Germline V lookup: CDR1 SNHLY, CDR2 FYNNEI. The CDR3 runs to 13 residues.

The chain combines TRBV9 with TRBJ2-2, with TRBD2 matching over 12 bases. The CDR3 runs to 16 residues. J gave up 7 bases and V 3 bases, and 7 bases lay outside the gene matches. Germline V lookup: CDR1 SGDLS, CDR2 YYNGEE. CDR3 region: CASSASGRALVGELFF. The CDR3 DNA follows: TGTGCCAGCAGCGCTAGCGGGAGGGCCTTGGTCGGGGAGCTGTTTTTT.

The chain is built from TRBV20-1 and TRBJ2-7; D remains ambiguous. V was shortened by 4 bases and J by 6 bases, with 7 bases between the two germline ends. From germline, CDR1 is DFQATT and CDR2 SNEGSKA (reference sequence). The CDR3 totals 10 residues. CDR3 DNA: TGCAGTGCTATATCCAGCGAGCAGTACTTC. Translating it yields CSAISSEQYF.

This clone has just one count. The chain carries TRBV6-1 and TRBJ2-1, with TRBD2 matching over 12 bases. From germline, CDR1 is MNHNS and CDR2 SASEGT. The CDR3 has 17 amino acids. With V trimmed by 3 bases and J by 2 bases, 5 bases remained unmatched. The CDR3 DNA reads TGTGCCAGCAGTGATCGTCCTAGCGGGGGGGCCTACAATGAGCAGTTCTTC. Amino acids: CASSDRPSGGAYNEQFF.

This clone appeared once. The junction shows a germline mismatch at one end, possibly a read error. This chain connects TRBV18 to TRBJ1-3; a weak D match, TRBD1 (6 bases). The CDR3 runs to 15 residues. Germline V gives CDR1 KGHSH, CDR2 LQKENI. This chain's CDR3 is CASSPTRTAGNTIYF. Written as DNA, the CDR3 is TGTGCCAGCTCCCCGACACGGACAGCTGGGAACACCATATATTTT.

This CDR3 reads CASSLEAGGIGEQFF. The DNA of the CDR3 is TGTGCCAGCAGCTTAGAAGCGGGAGGAATAGGTGAGCAGTTCTTC. The chain employs TRBV7-2 and TRBJ2-1; 9 nucleotides agree with TRBD2. CDR1 is SGHTA, CDR2 FQGNSA, per germline. CDR3 length equals 15 residues. V lost 1 base and J lost 9; bases outside the gene matches: 7. Filled out from reference TRBV7-2 and TRBJ2-1, the complete variable domain reads GAGVSQSPSNKVTEKGKDVELRCDPISGHTALYWYRQSLGQGLEFLIYFQGNSAPDKSGLPSDRFSAERTGGSVSTLTIQRTQQEDSAVYLCASSLEAGGIGEQFFGPGTRLTVL.

Of note for this clone: In the same sample, other DNA sequences code for this CDR3. The V gene is TRBV5-1, the J gene TRBJ1-2; D gene unclear. Germline assignment: CDR1 SGHRS and CDR2 YFSETQ. The germline V and J ends were trimmed by 0 bases and 5 bases, with 8 bases remaining between them. The CDR3 loop spans 13 amino acids. The CDR3 region is CASSLEGRYGYTF. The DNA for the CDR3 is TGCGCCAGCAGCTTGGAGGGCAGGTATGGCTACACCTTC.

This chain links TRBV5-1 with TRBJ2-6; unclear D gene. CDR3 size: 16 residues. Germline CDR1 SGHRS, CDR2 YFSETQ. Trimming pared 4 bases from V and 1 base from J, leaving 12 bases between. The CDR3 loop is CASSGTRASGANVLTF. CDR3 in DNA: TGCGCCAGCAGCGGTACCAGAGCATCTGGGGCCAACGTCCTGACTTTC.

V is TRBV5-1 and J is TRBJ2-5; 9 positions match TRBD2. The CDR3 totals 17 residues. Germline CDR1 SGHRS, CDR2 YFSETQ. The V segment lost 1 base and the J segment 1 base; nucleotides outside the gene matches: 8. The CDR3 sequence: CASSLFLGGRAQETQYF. CDR3 DNA: TGCGCCAGCAGCTTGTTTCTAGGCGGGAGGGCCCAAGAGACCCAGTACTTC.

The chain carries TRBV19 and TRBJ2-7; 10 bases agree with TRBD1. The CDR3 consists of 15 residues. The germline gives CDR1 LNHDA, CDR2 SQIVND (reference sequence). Trimming removed 5 bases from V and 3 bases from J; junction bases left unmatched: 7. The DNA of the CDR3 is TGTGCCAGTAGTTTAGGACAGGGGGGCGGCTACGAGCAGTACTTC. Translation gives CASSLGQGGGYEQYF.

The chain recombines TRBV18 with TRBJ1-1; D unclear. V was pared by 6 bases and J by 2 bases, with 13 bases between. CDR3 size: 14 residues. From germline, CDR1 is KGHSH and CDR2 LQKENI. The CDR3 region is CASSKLRDNTEAFF. As DNA, the CDR3 is TGTGCCAGCTCGAAACTCCGGGATAACACTGAAGCTTTCTTT.

CDR3 coding DNA: TGTGCCAGCAGCCGCTCAGGGGGCGGGTGGGGCTACACCTTC. The encoded protein is CASSRSGGGWGYTF. The rearrangement uses TRBV7-9 and TRBJ1-2; TRBD1 matches at 8 bases. This CDR3 has 14 amino acids. The junction had 10 bases not matched to a gene; V was cut back by 5 bases and J by 8 bases. Germline V gene lookup returns CDR1 SEHNR and CDR2 FQNEAQ (reference sequence).

This chain joins TRBV7-2 and TRBJ2-7; possibly TRBD1 or TRBD2 for D (5 bases each). CDR1 SGHTA and CDR2 FQGNSA come from the germline V gene. The ends were cut back, 4 bases at V and 0 bases at J, with 25 bases in the middle. The length of the CDR3 is 19 residues. The CDR3 sequence is CASSSLGPTRQPVSYEQYF. The CDR3 coding sequence is TGTGCCAGCAGCTCGTTGGGACCTACACGCCAACCGGTCTCCTACGAGCAGTACTTC.

The chain couples TRBV5-4 to TRBJ2-7; TRBD2 matches at 7 bases. This CDR3 region has 15 residues. In germline, CDR1 is SGHNT, CDR2 YYREEE (reference sequence). V was pared by 4 bases and J by 0 bases, with 7 bases of the junction left unmatched. This CDR3 reads CASSPSGTRSYEQYF. Here the CDR3 DNA reads TGTGCCAGCAGCCCGAGCGGGACCCGCTCCTACGAGCAGTACTTC.

This clone showed up just once. The chain joins TRBV5-1 to TRBJ2-2; D is ambiguous. V was trimmed by 4 bases and J by 0 bases, leaving 13 bases between them. This CDR3 spans 16 amino acids. Germline CDR1 and CDR2: SGHRS and YFSETQ. CDR3 bases: TGCGCCAGCAGCCCTGACCACCCCGCGAACACCGGGGAGCTGTTTTTT. This encodes CASSPDHPANTGELFF.

The chain recombines TRBV5-1 with TRBJ2-7; 9 bases match TRBD2. This CDR3 spans 15 amino acids. Germline CDR1 SGHRS, CDR2 YFSETQ. J was trimmed by 4 bases and V by 6 bases; bases with no gene match: 11. CDR3 protein: CASTLLAGSGYEQYF. CDR3 sequence (DNA): TGCGCCAGCACCCTCCTAGCGGGATCCGGTTACGAGCAGTACTTC.

The V gene is TRBV5-8, the J gene TRBJ2-7; 8 bases line up with TRBD1. Germline CDR1 reads SGHTS; CDR2 reads YDEGEE. V was clipped by 1 base and J by 1 base; unmatched bases: 16. The CDR3 runs to 19 residues. The CDR3 sequence is CASSLFGRGPNRLSYEQYF. The CDR3 DNA reads as TGTGCCAGCAGCTTGTTCGGCAGGGGGCCAAACCGACTATCCTACGAGCAGTACTTC.

The chain employs TRBV9 and TRBJ2-4, with D perhaps TRBD1 or TRBD2 (5 bases each). Germline lookup yields CDR1 SGDLS and CDR2 YYNGEE. The ends were cut back, 0 bases at V and 2 bases at J, with 9 bases in the middle. The CDR3 totals 15 residues. CDR3: CASSVAEGTKNIQYF. CDR3 coding DNA: TGTGCCAGCAGCGTAGCCGAGGGGACCAAAAACATTCAGTACTTC.

The CDR3 DNA reads TGTGCCAGCAGACGGACAGGGAACTCTGGAAACACCATATATTTT. Translating it yields CASRRTGNSGNTIYF. V is TRBV27 and J is TRBJ1-3; 8 nucleotides agree with TRBD1. J was trimmed by 0 bases and V by 6 bases; bases with no gene match: 4. CDR3 length: 15 amino acids. The germline gives CDR1 MNHEY, CDR2 SMNVEV (reference sequence).

This rearrangement joins TRBV5-5 to TRBJ1-4; 9 nucleotides align to TRBD1. Germline CDR1 and CDR2: SGHKS and YYEKEE (reference sequence). CDR3 length: 13 residues. Trimming at V came to 2 bases and at J to 13 bases, leaving 6 bases not matched to a gene. The CDR3 sequence: CASSLTGTGSLFF. The DNA for the CDR3 is TGTGCCAGCAGCTTAACCGGGACAGGGTCACTGTTTTTT. The full variable domain, its missing parts supplied by reference TRBV5-5 and TRBJ1-4, is DAGVTQSPTHLIKTRGQQVTLRCSPISGHKSVSWYQQVLGQGPQFIFQYYEKEERGRGNFPDRFSARQFPNYSSELNVNALLLGDSALYLCASSLTGTGSLFFGSGTQLSVL.

CDR3 sequence (DNA): TGTGCCAGCAGCTTAGGGGCTTCAGGGGAAGAGACCCAGTACTTC. Translating it yields CASSLGASGEETQYF. The chain couples TRBV7-9 to TRBJ2-5; a weak D match, TRBD1 (6 bases). V was cut by 1 base and J by 3 bases, with 12 bases left in between. Germline CDR1 SEHNR, CDR2 FQNEAQ (reference sequence). The CDR3 has 15 residues.

The chain carries TRBV4-2 and TRBJ2-7; 9 bases are a match to TRBD2. The CDR3 runs to 16 residues. Germline V gene data show CDR1 as LGHNA and CDR2 as YNFKEQ. Unmatched junction bases numbered 6, after V lost 1 base and J lost 2 bases. The CDR3: CASSQVGGRATYEQYF. The DNA for the CDR3 is TGTGCCAGCAGCCAAGTTGGCGGGAGGGCCACCTACGAGCAGTACTTC.

The CDR3 DNA follows: TGTGCCAGTAGTACCCACACAGGGGGCTACGAGCAGTACTTC. Amino acid sequence: CASSTHTGGYEQYF. The chain recombines TRBV19 with TRBJ2-7; 8 bases line up with TRBD1. With V trimmed by 4 bases and J by 3 bases, 5 bases remained unmatched. CDR3 length equals 14 residues. Germline assignment: CDR1 LNHDA and CDR2 SQIVND (reference sequence).

As regards this clone: Other DNA variants within this sample encode the same CDR3. The V gene is TRBV2, the J gene TRBJ2-7; unclear D gene. Germline-derived CDR1 and CDR2 are SNHLY and FYNNEI. Between the trimmed V and J ends, which lost 5 bases and 3 bases, there was a span of 2 bases. The CDR3 runs to 10 residues. The CDR3 DNA sequence: TGTGCCAGCAGTAGCTACGAGCAGTACTTC. This sequence encodes CASSSYEQYF.

J is TRBJ1-2 and V is TRBV29-1; a weak D match, TRBD1 (5 bases). The V and J ends lost 5 bases and 5 bases respectively, with 30 bases between them. The CDR3 has 18 residues. Per germline, CDR1 SQVTM and CDR2 ANQGSEA. Here the CDR3 reads CSVILLRGRDFSRYGYTF. The CDR3, as DNA: TGCAGCGTTATATTGCTAAGAGGCAGGGACTTCAGCCGATATGGCTACACCTTC.

This clone was observed once. CDR3 loop: CASSLSRLGGYEQYF. DNA of the CDR3: TGCGCCAGCAGCTTGAGCCGCCTTGGCGGGTACGAGCAGTACTTC. The genes are TRBV5-1 and TRBJ2-7; perhaps TRBD2 as D (5 bases). V was pared by 1 base and J by 4 bases, with 15 bases between. CDR1 SGHRS and CDR2 YFSETQ come from the germline V gene. The CDR3 has 15 residues.

The chain employs TRBV9 and TRBJ2-6; tentative D call: TRBD1 (6 bases). Trimming cost V 5 bases and J 0 bases, with 15 bases left between them. The CDR3 has 17 amino acids. Germline CDR1 and CDR2: SGDLS and YYNGEE. In DNA form, the CDR3 reads TGTGCCAGCAGTCGGCCACAGGGCCCCTCTGGGGCCAACGTCCTGACTTTC. Translation gives CASSRPQGPSGANVLTF. Variable domain in full (rest from reference TRBV9 and TRBJ2-6): DSGVTQTPKHLITATGQRVTLRCSPRSGDLSVYWYQQSLDQGLQFLIQYYNGEERAKGNILERFSAQQFPDLHSELNLSSLELGDSALYFCASSRPQGPSGANVLTFGAGSRLTVL.

The chain recombines TRBV25-1 with TRBJ1-2, with 8 positions matching TRBD1. Germline V gene sequence: CDR1 MGHDK, CDR2 SYGVNS. The trim removed 4 bases at V and 6 bases at J, leaving 7 bases unmatched. This CDR3 has 14 amino acids. The CDR3 protein is CASSADPGGDGYTF. CDR3 DNA: TGTGCCAGCAGTGCCGACCCAGGGGGCGATGGCTACACCTTC.

The V gene is TRBV30, the J gene TRBJ1-5; D is unclear. The CDR3 runs 14 residues. Germline lookup yields CDR1 GTSNPN and CDR2 SVGIG (reference sequence). V was clipped by 2 bases and J by 1 base, with 9 bases between them. The CDR3 here is CAWSWTRSNQPQHF. The CDR3 nucleotides are TGTGCCTGGAGTTGGACGAGGAGCAATCAGCCCCAGCATTTT.